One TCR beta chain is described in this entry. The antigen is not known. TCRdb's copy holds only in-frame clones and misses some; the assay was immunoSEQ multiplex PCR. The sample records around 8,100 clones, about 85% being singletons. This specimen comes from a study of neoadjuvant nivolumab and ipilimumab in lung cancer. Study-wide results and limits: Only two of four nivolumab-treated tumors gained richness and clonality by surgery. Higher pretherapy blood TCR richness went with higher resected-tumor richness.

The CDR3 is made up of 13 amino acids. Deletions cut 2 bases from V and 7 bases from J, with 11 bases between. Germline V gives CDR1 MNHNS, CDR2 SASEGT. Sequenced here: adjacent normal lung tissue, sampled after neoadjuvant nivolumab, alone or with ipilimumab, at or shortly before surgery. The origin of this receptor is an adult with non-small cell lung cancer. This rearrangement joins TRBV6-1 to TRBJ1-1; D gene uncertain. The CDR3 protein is CASSELGWIEAFF. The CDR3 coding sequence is TGTGCCAGCAGTGAACTCGGATGGATTGAAGCTTTCTTT.